The clone carrying this TCR beta chain has at least ten counts. Described time point: blood at routine non-recurrence follow-up after resection. This CDR3 has 14 residues. Germline V lookup: CDR1 SGHRS, CDR2 YFSETQ. The V segment lost 0 bases and the J segment 6 bases; nucleotides outside the gene matches: 3. These data originate in a study of spatial heterogeneity in lung cancer. One entry per CDR3 protein, called by TCRdb with MiXCR from the 5' RACE reads. Of 27,000 or so distinct CDR3 sequences listed, roughly 5% are singletons. The material sequenced was PBMCs, taken at follow-up. J is TRBJ2-3 and V is TRBV5-1; 8 bases line up with TRBD1. The source of this sequence is a female donor with early-stage non-small cell lung cancer. CDR3 DNA sequence: TGCGCCAGCAGCTTGGCCAGGGGGCCTGATACGCAGTATTTT. This gives the protein CASSLARGPDTQYF.